Shown below are 2 T cell receptor beta chains from a single sample sequenced in a study of blood T cell repertoires in COVID-19. The protocol was immunoSEQ multiplex PCR, while the TCRdb copy is restricted to in-frame clones and leaves out a portion. Of over 95,000 clones in the sample, more than 75% were seen once. The specimen sequenced was peripheral blood. All receptors derive from a man aged 35 to 55 with acute or convalescent COVID-19.

The rearrangement joins TRBV7-6 to TRBJ1-5; D remains unclear. Germline V gene data show CDR1 as SGHVS and CDR2 as FNYEAQ. The CDR3 length is 15 residues. V lost 10 bases and J 0 bases, leaving 16 bases between the germline ends. This CDR3 reads CATPLGQYSNQPQHF. The DNA of the CDR3 is TGTGCCACCCCACTTGGGCAGTATAGCAATCAGCCCCAGCATTTT.

The DNA for the CDR3 is TGTGCCAGCAGTGAGATGGTGGGTGGGCCCTACGAGCAGTACTTC. Its translation is CASSEMVGGPYEQYF. This chain uses TRBV6-1 with TRBJ2-7; D gene uncertain. CDR3 length: 15 amino acids. Trimming cost V 3 bases and J 2 bases, with 14 bases left between them. CDR1 is MNHNS, CDR2 SASEGT, per germline.